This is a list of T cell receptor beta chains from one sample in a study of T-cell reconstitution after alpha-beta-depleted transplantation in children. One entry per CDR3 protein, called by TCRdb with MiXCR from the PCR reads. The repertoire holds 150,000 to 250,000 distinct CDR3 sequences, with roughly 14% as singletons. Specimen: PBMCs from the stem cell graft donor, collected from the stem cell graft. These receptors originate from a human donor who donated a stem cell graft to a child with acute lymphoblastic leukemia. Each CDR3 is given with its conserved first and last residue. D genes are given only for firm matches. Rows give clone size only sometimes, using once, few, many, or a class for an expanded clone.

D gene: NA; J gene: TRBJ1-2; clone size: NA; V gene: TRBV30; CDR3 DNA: TGTGCCTGGAGCGGGGGTCCATATGGCTACACCTTC; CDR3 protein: CAWSGGPYGYTF
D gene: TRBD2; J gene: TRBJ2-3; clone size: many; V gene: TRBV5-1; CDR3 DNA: TGCGCCAGCAGCCTGGAAGGGACTAGCGGCACAGATACGCAGTATTTT; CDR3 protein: CASSLEGTSGTDTQYF
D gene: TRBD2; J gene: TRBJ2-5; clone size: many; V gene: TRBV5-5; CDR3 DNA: TGTGCCAGCAGCTTGGGGCCAAGCGGGAGCTCCCAAGAGACCCAGTACTTC; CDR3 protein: CASSLGPSGSSQETQYF
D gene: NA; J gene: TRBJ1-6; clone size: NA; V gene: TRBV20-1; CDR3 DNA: TGCAGTGCTAGCTCCGGGGGTACACATAATTCACCCCTCCACTTT; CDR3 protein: CSASSGGTHNSPLHF
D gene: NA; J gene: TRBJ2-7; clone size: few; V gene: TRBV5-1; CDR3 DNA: TGCGCCAGCAGTCCCAGGGACGGACCATACGAGCAGTACTTC; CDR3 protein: CASSPRDGPYEQYF
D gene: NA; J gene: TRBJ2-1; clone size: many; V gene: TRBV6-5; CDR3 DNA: TGTGCCAGCAGTTACTCAATCCCAGCGACCTACAATGAGCAGTTCTTC; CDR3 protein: CASSYSIPATYNEQFF
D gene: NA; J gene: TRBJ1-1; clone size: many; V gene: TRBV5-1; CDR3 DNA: TGCGCCAGCAGCTTGGAGTCAGAGAGTGAAGCTTTCTTT; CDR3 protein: CASSLESESEAFF
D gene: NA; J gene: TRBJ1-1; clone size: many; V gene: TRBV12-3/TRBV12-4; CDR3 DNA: TGTGCCAGCCAGTCAAGGGGGGACACTGAAGCTTTCTTT; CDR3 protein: CASQSRGDTEAFF
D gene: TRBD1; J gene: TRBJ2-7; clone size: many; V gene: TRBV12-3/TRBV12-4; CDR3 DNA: TGTGCCAGCACCCGGGGGACAGGCTCCTACGAGCAGTACTTC; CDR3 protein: CASTRGTGSYEQYF
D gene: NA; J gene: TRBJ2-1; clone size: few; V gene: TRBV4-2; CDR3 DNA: TGTGCCAGCAGCCGGGACTGGGTAAATGAGCAGTTCTTC; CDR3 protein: CASSRDWVNEQFF
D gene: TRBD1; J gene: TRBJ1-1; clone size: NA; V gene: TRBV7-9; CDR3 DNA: TGTGCCAGCAGCTCTAATCGGGACAGGGAGAACACTGAAGCTTTCTTT; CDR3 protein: CASSSNRDRENTEAFF
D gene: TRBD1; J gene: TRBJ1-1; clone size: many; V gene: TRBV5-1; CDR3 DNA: TGCGCCAGCAGCTTGATGGGACAGGGGAGCGCTGAAGCTTTCTTT; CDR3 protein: CASSLMGQGSAEAFF
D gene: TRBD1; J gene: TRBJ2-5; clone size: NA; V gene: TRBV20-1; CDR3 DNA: TGCAGTGCTAGGGGTAGGCGACAGGGGCCAAGGACCCAGTACTTC; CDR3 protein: CSARGRRQGPRTQYF
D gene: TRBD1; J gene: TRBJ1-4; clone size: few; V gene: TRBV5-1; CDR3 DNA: TGCGCCAGCAGCTCCGGGACAGGAGGTTTAGATGAAAAACTGTTTTTT; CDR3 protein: CASSSGTGGLDEKLFF
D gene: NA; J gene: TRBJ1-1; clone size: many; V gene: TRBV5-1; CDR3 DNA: TGCGCCAGCAGAGTGGCGGTGAACACTGAAGCTTTCTTT; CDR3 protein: CASRVAVNTEAFF
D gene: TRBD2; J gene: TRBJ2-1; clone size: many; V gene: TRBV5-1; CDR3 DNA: TGCGCCAGCAGCTTATTAAGCGGGAGCAACAATGAGCAGTTCTTC; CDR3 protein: CASSLLSGSNNEQFF
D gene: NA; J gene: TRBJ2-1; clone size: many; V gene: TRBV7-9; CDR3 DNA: TGTGCCAGCAGCGAAGAGAGGACTATCGGATTCTACAATGAGCAGTTCTTC; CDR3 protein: CASSEERTIGFYNEQFF
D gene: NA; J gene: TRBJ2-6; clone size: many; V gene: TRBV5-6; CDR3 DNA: TGTGCCAGCAGCTTGGTTGGGGGCCTCGCCTCTGGGGCCAACGTCCTGACTTTC; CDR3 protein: CASSLVGGLASGANVLTF
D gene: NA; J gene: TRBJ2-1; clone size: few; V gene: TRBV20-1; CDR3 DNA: TGCAGTGGAATAGGGTTAGTTCTCGGGAATGAGCAGTTCTTC; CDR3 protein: CSGIGLVLGNEQFF
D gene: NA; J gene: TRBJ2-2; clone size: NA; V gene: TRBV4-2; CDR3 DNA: TGTGCCAGCAGCCCCCCCGTCGGGGAGCTGTTTTTT; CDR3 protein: CASSPPVGELFF
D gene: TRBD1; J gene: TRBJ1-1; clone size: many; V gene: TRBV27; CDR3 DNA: TGTGCCAGCAGTCCCTGGGGCGGGCGGGACAGCACTGAAGCTTTCTTT; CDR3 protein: CASSPWGGRDSTEAFF
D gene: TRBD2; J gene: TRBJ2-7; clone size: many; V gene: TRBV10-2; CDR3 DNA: TGCGCCAGCACGAAGCGGGAGGGCGGGTACGAGCAGTACTTC; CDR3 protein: CASTKREGGYEQYF
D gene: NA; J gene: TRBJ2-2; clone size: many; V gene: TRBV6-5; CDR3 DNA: TGTGCCAGCAAGAGGGGAAAGGGGTCCGGGGAGCTGTTTTTT; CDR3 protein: CASKRGKGSGELFF
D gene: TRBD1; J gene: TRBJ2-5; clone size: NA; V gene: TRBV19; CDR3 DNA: TGTGCTACAGGGGCGAATCCCCAGTACTTC; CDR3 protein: CATGANPQYF
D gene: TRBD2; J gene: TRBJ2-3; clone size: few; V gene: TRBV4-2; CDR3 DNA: TGTGCCAGCAGCCAAGATACCGGGACTAGCGGGAGCCTCACAGATACGCAGTATTTT; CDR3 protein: CASSQDTGTSGSLTDTQYF
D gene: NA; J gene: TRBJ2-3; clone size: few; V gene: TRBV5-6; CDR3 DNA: TGTGCCAGCAGTAGAAATCTAATGTTTACGGATACGCAGTATTTT; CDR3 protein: CASSRNLMFTDTQYF
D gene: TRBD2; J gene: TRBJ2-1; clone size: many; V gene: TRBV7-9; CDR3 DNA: TGTGCCAGCAGCCGAGCTTGGGGGGAGGGTAGCTTCAATGAGCAGTTCTTC; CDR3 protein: CASSRAWGEGSFNEQFF
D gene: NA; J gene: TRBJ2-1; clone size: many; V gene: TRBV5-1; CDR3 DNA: TGCGCCAGCAGCGTAGGGGTGGAAAATGAGCAGTTCTTC; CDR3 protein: CASSVGVENEQFF
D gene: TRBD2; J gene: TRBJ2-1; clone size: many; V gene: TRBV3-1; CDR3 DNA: TGTGCCAGCAGCCAGGGACTAGCGGGCGGCAATGAGCAGTTCTTC; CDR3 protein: CASSQGLAGGNEQFF
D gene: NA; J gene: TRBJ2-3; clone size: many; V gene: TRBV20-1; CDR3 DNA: TGCAGTGCTAGTCGGGGTGGACTTGATACGCAGTATTTT; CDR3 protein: CSASRGGLDTQYF
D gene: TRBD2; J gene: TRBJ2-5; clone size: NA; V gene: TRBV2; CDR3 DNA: TGTGCCAGCAGTGATCAACTCGGGGTAGCGGGAGGGCGGAACACCCAAGAGACCCAGTACTTC; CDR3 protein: CASSDQLGVAGGRNTQETQYF
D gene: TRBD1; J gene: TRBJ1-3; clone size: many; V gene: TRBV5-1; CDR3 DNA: TGCGCCAGCAGCTTTACCGGGACAGGGATCGGGTCGAGCTCTGGAAACACCATATATTTT; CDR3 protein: CASSFTGTGIGSSSGNTIYF
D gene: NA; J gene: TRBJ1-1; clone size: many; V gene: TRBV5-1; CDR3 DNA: TGCGCCAGCAGCTTCGGACAAACGAACACTGAAGCTTTCTTT; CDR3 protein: CASSFGQTNTEAFF
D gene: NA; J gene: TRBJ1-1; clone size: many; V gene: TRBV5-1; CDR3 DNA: TGCGCCAGCAGCTTGGCCGGCATGGGTAGGGGCATGGCTGAAGCTTTCTTT; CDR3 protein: CASSLAGMGRGMAEAFF
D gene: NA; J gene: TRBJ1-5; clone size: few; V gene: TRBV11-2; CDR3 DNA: TGTGCCAGCAGCTTTGGTAGCAATCAGCCCCAGCATTTT; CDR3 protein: CASSFGSNQPQHF
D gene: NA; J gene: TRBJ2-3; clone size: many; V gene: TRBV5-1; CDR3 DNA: TGCGCCAGCAGCGCAAGGGGAGTTGACACAGATACGCAGTATTTT; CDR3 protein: CASSARGVDTDTQYF
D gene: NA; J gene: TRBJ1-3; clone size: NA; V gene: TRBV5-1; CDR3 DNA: TGCGCCAGCAGCTTGAGGACCGCTCTCCCCTCCGCTGGAAACACCATATATTTT; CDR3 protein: CASSLRTALPSAGNTIYF
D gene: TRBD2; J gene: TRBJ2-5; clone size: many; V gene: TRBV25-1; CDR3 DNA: TGTGCCAGCAGTCAGGGAGCGGGAGGTGGGGAGACCCAGTACTTC; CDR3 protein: CASSQGAGGGETQYF
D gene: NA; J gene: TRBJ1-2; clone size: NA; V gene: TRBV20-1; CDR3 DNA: TGCAGTGCTAGCGATCGGGACTATGGCTACACCTTC; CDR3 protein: CSASDRDYGYTF
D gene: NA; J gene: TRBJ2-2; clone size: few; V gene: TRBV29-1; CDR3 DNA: TGCAGCGTTGATTTTGCGGGCCTGAACACCGGGGAGCTGTTTTTT; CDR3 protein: CSVDFAGLNTGELFF